Below are 7 T cell receptor beta chains sequenced from a single sample in a study of blood T cell repertoires in COVID-19. Assay used: immunoSEQ multiplex PCR; TCRdb lists only in-frame clones, some missing. Among about 110,000 clones listed, approximately 84% were seen once. Specimen: peripheral blood. The receptors originated from a middle-aged man with acute or convalescent COVID-19.

The chain recombines TRBV7-9 with TRBJ1-5, with D unresolved. V was trimmed by 4 bases and J by 3 bases, leaving 10 bases between them. This CDR3 is 14 amino acids long. In germline, CDR1 is SEHNR, CDR2 FQNEAQ (reference sequence). The CDR3 nucleotides are TGTGCCAGCAGCTCTTCTCAGGCCAATCAGCCCCAGCATTTT. Protein sequence: CASSSSQANQPQHF.

The CDR3 region has the DNA TGTGCCAGCAGCCCCAGCAGGGCATCCTACAATGAGCAGTTCTTC. Protein sequence: CASSPSRASYNEQFF. V and J are TRBV7-3 and TRBJ2-1; D is possibly TRBD1 (5 bases). The CDR3 contains 15 residues. Per the germline V gene, CDR1 is SGHTA and CDR2 is FQGTGA. V was shortened by 5 bases and J by 1 base, with 12 bases between the two germline ends.

The CDR3 coding sequence is TGTGCCAGCTCACCGGCTCCGGCGGGAAACATTCAGTACTTC. This translates into CASSPAPAGNIQYF. V gene TRBV18 combines with J gene TRBJ2-4; D possibly corresponds to TRBD2 (5 bases). The germline V and J ends were trimmed by 3 bases and 6 bases, with 12 bases remaining between them. The germline V gene encodes CDR1 KGHSH and CDR2 LQKENI. The CDR3 is 14 residues long.

This clone was detected a few times. The rearrangement links TRBV6-1 to TRBJ1-2; D is unclear. With 2 bases removed from V and 7 bases from J, the gap between germline ends came to 11 bases. CDR3 length: 13 amino acids. The germline gives CDR1 MNHNS, CDR2 SASEGT. Here the CDR3 reads CASSEYGAGGYTF. The CDR3, as DNA: TGTGCCAGCAGTGAATACGGAGCGGGTGGCTACACCTTC.

V is TRBV29-1 and J is TRBJ2-6; TRBD1 matches 9 bases. This CDR3 is built from 20 residues. The germline gives CDR1 SQVTM, CDR2 ANQGSEA. J gave up 1 base and V 2 bases, and 15 bases lay outside the gene matches. The CDR3 loop reads CSVELLDRGVSSSGANVLTF. The DNA of the CDR3 is TGCAGCGTTGAACTACTGGACAGGGGAGTCAGTTCTTCTGGGGCCAACGTCCTGACTTTC. The whole variable domain, filled in from reference TRBV29-1 and TRBJ2-6, reads SAVISQKPSRDICQRGTSLTIQCQVDSQVTMMFWYRQQPGQSLTLIATANQGSEATYESGFVIDKFPISRPNLTFSTLTVSNMSPEDSSIYLCSVELLDRGVSSSGANVLTFGAGSRLTVL.

V gene TRBV6-6 combines with J gene TRBJ2-7, with 8 bases fitting TRBD2. This CDR3 has 15 amino acids. Germline values: CDR1 MNHNY, CDR2 SVGAGI (reference sequence). V was pared by 2 bases and J by 2 bases, with 5 bases of the junction left unmatched. The CDR3 loop reads CASSYLAGGTYEQYF. The CDR3 bases are TGTGCCAGCAGTTACCTTGCGGGGGGCACCTACGAGCAGTACTTC.

This clone was seen a few times. V and J are TRBV2 and TRBJ1-1, with D unresolved. The CDR3 is 14 residues long. Deletions cut 8 bases from V and 3 bases from J, with 16 bases between. Looked up from germline, CDR1 is SNHLY and CDR2 is FYNNEI. The CDR3 DNA follows: TGTGCCAGCGGACTGACCCCCCAGGACACTGAAGCTTTCTTT. Its translation is CASGLTPQDTEAFF.